This TCR beta chain was captured in a study of STAT5B mutations in CD4+ large granular lymphocyte leukemia (dated by TCRdb to 2022 to 2024). At the level of the whole study: Among the healthy controls, the CDR3 'QG' motif was associated with a particular HLA allele. The study compared the TCRbeta repertoires of patients with CD4+ T-cell large granular lymphocyte leukemia against those of healthy blood donors. Flow cytometry on FACSCanto II or FACSVerse showed that the purified fractions were more than 95% pure among lymphocytes.

Study-level results and caveats: Main leukemic clonotypes were private to each patient, although 20% to 25% of the main leukemic clonotypes were found at low frequency in the non-leukemic repertoires of other patients. The data were not HLA-matched, and the relatively small sample size could explain the higher clonality seen in CD4+ compared with CD8+ T-LGLL. CD4-sorted patient repertoires appeared more clonal than healthy CD4+ repertoires, and this difference persisted after removing the putative leukemic clones. TRBV06-family usage was enriched among the top patient clones (8/27) compared with healthy controls (2/35).

Comment on this clone: Its antigen target is currently unknown. No quality values exist for individual bases; no much larger clone is one base distant.

The healthy control group was made up of some 38 blood donors, and the Finnish Red Cross blood service supplied their buffy coats. All TCR-sequenced material derived from peripheral blood: patient blood samples and healthy donor buffy coats. Peripheral blood mononuclear cells were isolated by Ficoll-Hypaque gradient centrifugation. CD4+ cells were magnetically purified from the buffy coats of healthy controls. Genomic DNA was extracted with the Gentra Puregene Cell and Tissue kit and quantified on a Qubit 2.0 fluorometer. TCRbeta rearrangements were sequenced from genomic DNA using the immunoSEQ assay at survey resolution. The original pipeline was this. In the TCR sequencing data, the lowest productive clonotype frequency that could be detected was 2.59 x 10-5. Only productive TCRbeta rearrangements, defined as complete and in-frame sequences, were included in the analyses. Simpson clonality, calculated in the immunoSEQ Analyzer version 3.0, was used as the measure of sample clonality. Clones were binned by frequency as very rare, small, medium, large (1-20%) or hyperexpanded (>20%). Generation probabilities were estimated with OLGA 1.2.3, V-gene circos plots were generated with VDJtools, specificities were searched for in VDJdb, and CDR3 motifs were identified with GLIPH. TCRdb took over this immuneACCESS table, retaining in-frame rearrangements with V and J assigned. Such tables are incomplete; in checked studies, under half of the missing clones stem from an unresolved V gene, and the remainder is unexplained. V and J calls and clone size are as listed in that table; D and trimming were resolved from the DNA. The sample profile shows more than 20,000 clones; about four fifths of them were found once. About 0.41% of the sample belongs to the ten largest clones.

V is shortened by 7 bases, J by 3 bases, and the region joining them spans 15 bases. Its CDR3 holds 14 amino acids, cysteine through phenylalanine. The only DNA kept is the CDR3, 42 bases in frame from the first base. The germline V gene (reference sequence) supplies CDR1 GTSNPN and CDR2 SVGIG. The sample was CD4+ T cells from blood buffy coats. The chain is assembled from TRBV30 and TRBJ2-2, with a weak D call of TRBD2 (5 bases match). The TCR originated in a human donor in good health. CDR3 sequence: CASGRVGDTGELFF. The DNA is TGTGCCTCTGGGCGGGTGGGCGACACCGGGGAGCTGTTTTTT.